These T cell receptor beta chains were read from a single sample in a study of shared T cell receptors in the human thymus. Sequenced by immunoSEQ multiplex PCR; TCRdb stores in-frame clones only, minus some. This sample has approximately 660,000 clones, with over 75% found just once. The data were also submitted as part of a second study, on human thymus T cells.

Sequenced material: thymocytes. Receptor source: a boy younger than two with a congenital heart defect. Both conserved end residues are part of each CDR3. D genes are given only for firm matches. Clone size, where shown, is once, few, many, or a class for clones that have expanded.

d_call | j_call | clone_size | v_call | cdr3_aa | cdr3_nt
- | TRBJ1-2 | - | TRBV6-5 | CASSYGGAANYGYTF | TGTGCCAGCAGTTACGGAGGGGCCGCTAACTATGGCTACACCTTC
- | TRBJ1-2 | - | TRBV28 | CAISVGGNYGYTF | TGTGCCATCAGCGTTGGGGGGAACTATGGCTACACCTTC
TRBD2 | TRBJ2-7 | few | TRBV29-1 | CSVRGLAGGYEQYF | TGCAGCGTTAGGGGACTAGCGGGAGGGTACGAGCAGTACTTC
TRBD2 | TRBJ2-1 | once | TRBV6-1 | CASRSAGGGNEQFF | TGTGCCAGCCGCTCAGCGGGAGGAGGAAATGAGCAGTTCTTC
- | TRBJ2-5 | - | TRBV2 | CASSEADPAEEDNLREQYF | TGTGCCAGCAGTGAAGCGGATCCCGCGGAGGAAGACAACTTGAGGGAGCAGTACTTC
TRBD1 | TRBJ2-7 | once | TRBV4-3 | CASSPRDRGDEQYF | TGCGCCAGCAGCCCTCGTGACAGGGGCGACGAGCAGTACTTC
TRBD1 | TRBJ1-2 | - | TRBV4-3 | CASSQDPKDRERCGYTF | TGCGCCAGCAGCCAAGATCCGAAGGACAGGGAGCGGTGTGGCTACACCTTC
- | TRBJ1-1 | few | TRBV19 | CATSKGGDTEAFF | TGTGCCACCAGCAAGGGGGGGGACACTGAAGCTTTCTTT
TRBD1 | TRBJ1-5 | few | TRBV27 | CASRTGRGNQPQHF | TGTGCCAGCAGAACGGGCAGGGGGAATCAGCCCCAGCATTTT
- | TRBJ1-1 | - | TRBV5-1 | CATKPGQLNTEAFF | TGCGCCACCAAGCCCGGACAGCTGAACACTGAAGCTTTCTTT
- | TRBJ2-5 | - | TRBV6-5 | CASSSNLSGWETQYF | TGTGCCAGCAGTTCCAACCTTAGCGGTTGGGAGACCCAGTACTTC
TRBD1 | TRBJ2-7 | - | TRBV7-9 | CASSLEVSGQGTYEQYF | TGTGCCAGCAGCTTAGAGGTTTCGGGACAGGGGACCTACGAGCAGTACTTC
TRBD2 | TRBJ2-1 | - | TRBV5-6 | CASSLAPSGRHNEQFF | TGTGCCAGCAGCTTGGCCCCCAGCGGGAGGCACAATGAGCAGTTCTTC
TRBD1 | TRBJ1-2 | once | TRBV18 | CASSSSRDRGNYGYTF | TGTGCCAGCTCGTCGTCCCGGGACAGGGGTAACTATGGCTACACCTTC
- | TRBJ2-1 | - | TRBV20-1 | CSALPVREQFF | TGCAGTGCGCTCCCTGTGAGGGAGCAGTTCTTC
- | TRBJ1-3 | once | TRBV15 | CATSRGHSGCSSGNTIYF | TGTGCCACCAGCAGGGGCCATAGCGGCTGCAGCTCTGGAAACACCATATATTTT
TRBD1 | TRBJ2-5 | - | TRBV15 | CATTNAGTGRETQYF | TGTGCCACCACCAACGCCGGGACAGGGCGAGAGACCCAGTACTTC
TRBD2 | TRBJ2-3 | - | TRBV6-6 | CASSCIAGVADTQYF | TGTGCCAGCAGTTGCATAGCGGGAGTAGCAGATACGCAGTATTTT
TRBD1 | TRBJ1-5 | - | TRBV19 | CASSTDRAQHF | TGTGCCAGTAGTACCGACAGGGCCCAGCATTTT
- | TRBJ2-3 | - | TRBV6-1 | CASRPRGADTQYF | TGTGCCAGCAGGCCGCGCGGGGCAGATACGCAGTATTTT
TRBD1 | TRBJ2-6 | - | TRBV27 | CASSTFRDRVLSGANVLTF | TGTGCCAGCAGTACATTCCGGGACAGGGTATTATCTGGGGCCAACGTCCTGACTTTC
TRBD1 | TRBJ1-1 | - | TRBV18 | CASSSQGWGHWNTKAFF | TGTGCCAGCTCCTCACAGGGGTGGGGACATTGGAACACTAAAGCTTTCTTT
TRBD2 | TRBJ2-1 | - | TRBV7-2 | CASSWTSGRGEQFF | TGTGCCAGCAGTTGGACTAGCGGGAGGGGTGAGCAGTTCTTC
TRBD1 | TRBJ2-5 | - | TRBV18 | CASSPPGQVWEETQYF | TGTGCCAGCTCACCCCCGGGACAGGTATGGGAAGAGACCCAGTACTTC
- | TRBJ1-2 | - | TRBV5-4 | CASSPTGNYGYTF | TGTGCCAGCAGCCCAACAGGAAACTATGGCTACACCTTC
- | TRBJ1-3 | - | TRBV5-5 | CASSFGLSGNTIYF | TGTGCCAGCAGCTTCGGACTCTCCGGAAACACCATATATTTT
- | TRBJ2-7 | - | TRBV7-3 | CASSLLSGENCEQYF | TGTGCCAGCAGCTTACTTTCGGGAGAGAATTGCGAGCAGTACTTC
- | TRBJ2-7 | - | TRBV28 | CASGGGFSYEQYF | TGTGCCAGCGGAGGGGGCTTTTCCTACGAGCAGTACTTC
TRBD2 | TRBJ2-5 | - | TRBV29-1 | CSVDPGTLAGARETQYF | TGCAGCGTTGATCCAGGGACTTTAGCGGGAGCGAGGGAGACCCAGTACTTC
TRBD2 | TRBJ2-1 | - | TRBV12-5 | CASGPAAGAGNEQFF | TGTGCTAGTGGTCCCGCTGCGGGAGCAGGGAATGAGCAGTTCTTC
- | TRBJ2-7 | - | TRBV5-1 | CASSLVIHSYEQYF | TGCGCCAGCAGCTTGGTTATACACTCCTACGAGCAGTACTTC
- | TRBJ2-2 | - | TRBV5-4 | CASRARQASSGELFF | TGTGCCAGCAGGGCGAGACAGGCGTCCTCCGGGGAGCTGTTTTTT
TRBD2 | TRBJ2-7 | once | TRBV27 | CASSPPGLAAGSYEQYF | TGTGCCAGCAGTCCACCGGGACTAGCGGCGGGCTCCTACGAGCAGTACTTC
- | TRBJ2-1 | few | TRBV21-1 | CASSKGWRETYNEQFF | TGTGCCAGCAGCAAAGGCTGGAGGGAAACCTACAATGAGCAGTTCTTC
- | TRBJ2-7 | - | TRBV4-2 | CASSPQRGGSRAGSYEQYF | TGTGCCAGCAGCCCACAAAGGGGAGGCAGCCGGGCGGGGTCTTACGAGCAGTACTTC
- | TRBJ2-7 | - | TRBV10-3 | CAISESIGGVPYEQYF | TGTGCCATCAGTGAGTCGATCGGGGGAGTTCCCTACGAGCAGTACTTC
TRBD2 | TRBJ2-1 | - | TRBV7-6 | CASSLDLAGGLNNEQFF | TGTGCCAGCAGCTTGGACTTAGCGGGAGGGTTAAACAATGAGCAGTTCTTC
- | TRBJ1-2 | - | TRBV18 | CASSPARTGPYGYTF | TGTGCCAGCTCACCAGCCCGCACAGGACCCTATGGCTACACCTTC
- | TRBJ1-6 | - | TRBV21-1 | CASLHETGLTPLHF | TGTGCCAGTCTTCACGAGACAGGGTTGACACCCCTCCACTTT
- | TRBJ2-7 | - | TRBV18 | CASSLTHRAIYHYEQYF | TGTGCCAGCTCACTTACCCACAGGGCGATTTACCACTACGAGCAGTACTTC
TRBD2 | TRBJ2-1 | once | TRBV4-1 | CASSQEGTSGSHNEQFF | TGCGCCAGCAGCCAAGAAGGGACTAGCGGGAGCCACAATGAGCAGTTCTTC
- | TRBJ2-2 | - | TRBV5-4 | CASSPTSSGGELFF | TGTGCCAGCAGCCCCACTAGCAGTGGCGGGGAGCTGTTTTTT
- | TRBJ1-2 | few | TRBV11-2 | CASSGGVHGYTF | TGTGCCAGCTCCGGGGGGGTACATGGCTACACCTTC
TRBD1 | TRBJ2-7 | - | TRBV28 | CASSPRIRQGSHEQYF | TGTGCCAGCAGTCCGCGAATCCGACAGGGGTCCCACGAGCAGTACTTC
TRBD2 | TRBJ2-1 | - | TRBV5-1 | CASSPGLAELSYNEQFF | TGCGCCAGCAGCCCGGGACTAGCGGAGCTCTCCTACAATGAGCAGTTCTTC
TRBD2 | TRBJ2-3 | - | TRBV4-2 | CASSHHQSGRAPDTQYF | TGTGCCAGCAGCCATCATCAGAGCGGGAGGGCTCCAGATACGCAGTATTTT
TRBD1 | TRBJ2-7 | - | TRBV5-1 | CASSADRVHEQYF | TGCGCCAGCAGCGCGGACAGGGTCCACGAGCAGTACTTC
TRBD1 | TRBJ2-7 | - | TRBV10-3 | CATRKPGQGAYEQYF | TGTGCCACCAGAAAGCCGGGACAGGGGGCTTACGAGCAGTACTTC
TRBD2 | TRBJ2-3 | - | TRBV7-3 | CASSYFSGRASNTQYF | TGTGCCAGCAGCTACTTTAGCGGGAGGGCCTCAAATACGCAGTATTTT
- | TRBJ2-4 | - | TRBV21-1 | CASSKESEYF | TGTGCCAGCAGCAAAGAAAGCGAGTACTTC
TRBD2 | TRBJ2-5 | - | TRBV4-3 | CASSQEEDAGVETQYF | TGCGCCAGCAGCCAAGAAGAGGATGCGGGAGTGGAGACCCAGTACTTC